Given below is one T cell receptor (beta chain) in context. The data derive from a study of blood T cell repertoires in COVID-19. Study context: Acute and convalescent COVID-19 samples came from the United States, Italy and Spain.

CDR1 is MNHEY, CDR2 SVGAGI, per germline. The CDR3 totals 14 residues. V was clipped by 0 bases and J by 4 bases, with 9 bases between them. Individuals aged roughly 18 to 95 years were recruited from about two dozen US areas. Recovered status in Cohort 3 required two negative PCRs, clearance, or symptom resolution. The protocol was immunoSEQ multiplex PCR, while the TCRdb copy is restricted to in-frame clones and leaves out a portion. The repertoire holds some 200,000 clones, with 75% to 85% as singletons. The sample consisted of PBMCs or T cells enriched from blood (not recorded which). This TCR was recovered from a man aged 40-49 years who had recovered from COVID-19. This chain joins TRBV6-5 and TRBJ1-1; D is undetermined. CDR3 sequence reads: CASSYSNGRTEAFF. The CDR3 bases are TGTGCCAGCAGTTACTCGAACGGTCGCACTGAAGCTTTCTTT.